This is a list of T cell receptor beta chains from one sample in a study of blood T cells in healthy people across ages. One entry per CDR3 protein, called by TCRdb with MiXCR from the 5' RACE reads. The sample carries roughly 1 million distinct CDR3 sequences, 20% to 25% recorded once. These data are also associated with another study on T cells of mothers and their children.

Sequenced input: blood. The receptors originated from a girl aged 2 to 9 in good health. The CDR3 runs from the conserved cysteine through the conserved F or W. D genes are given only for firm matches. Clone size, where shown, is once, few, many, or a class for clones that have expanded.

clone size: NA
J gene: TRBJ2-7
D gene: NA
V gene: TRBV5-1
CDR3 DNA: TGCGCCAGCAGCGGATCTAGCTCCTACGAGCAGTACTTC
CDR3 protein: CASSGSSSYEQYF

clone size: few
J gene: TRBJ2-5
D gene: NA
V gene: TRBV4-1
CDR3 DNA: TGCGCCAGCAGCCAAGGTCCGGGATCAACCAAAGAGACCCAGTACTTC
CDR3 protein: CASSQGPGSTKETQYF

clone size: few
J gene: TRBJ2-1
D gene: TRBD2
V gene: TRBV12-3/TRBV12-4
CDR3 DNA: TGTGCCAGCAGTTTAGTGGCGGGAGTGGGGAATGAGCAGTTCTTC
CDR3 protein: CASSLVAGVGNEQFF

clone size: few
J gene: TRBJ2-5
D gene: NA
V gene: TRBV7-2
CDR3 DNA: TGTGCCAGTGCTCACGTAATTAGCGGTGAAGAGACCCAGTACTTC
CDR3 protein: CASAHVISGEETQYF

clone size: NA
J gene: TRBJ2-5
D gene: TRBD2
V gene: TRBV28
CDR3 DNA: TGTGCCAGCAAGACGGGACTAGCGGGGATCATCCAGGAGACCCAGTACTTC
CDR3 protein: CASKTGLAGIIQETQYF

clone size: few
J gene: TRBJ2-5
D gene: NA
V gene: TRBV7-2
CDR3 DNA: TGTGCCAGCAGCTTACAACCGGGGACCCAGTACTTC
CDR3 protein: CASSLQPGTQYF

clone size: few
J gene: TRBJ1-1
D gene: NA
V gene: TRBV28
CDR3 DNA: TGTGCCAGCAGTTTATTGGATTTCGGACTCAAGAACACTGAAGCTTTCTTT
CDR3 protein: CASSLLDFGLKNTEAFF

clone size: NA
J gene: TRBJ2-5
D gene: NA
V gene: TRBV29-1
CDR3 DNA: TGCAGCGTTTATGGGGCGCGAGGAGAGACCCAGTACTTC
CDR3 protein: CSVYGARGETQYF

clone size: NA
J gene: TRBJ2-7
D gene: NA
V gene: TRBV5-6
CDR3 DNA: TGTGCCAGCAGCTTGAGACGCGGGGACTTCTCCTACGAGCAGTACTTC
CDR3 protein: CASSLRRGDFSYEQYF

clone size: NA
J gene: TRBJ2-7
D gene: NA
V gene: TRBV4-3
CDR3 DNA: TGCGCCAGCAGCCCGTACAGAGCCAACTCCTACGAGCAGTACTTC
CDR3 protein: CASSPYRANSYEQYF

clone size: NA
J gene: TRBJ1-2
D gene: NA
V gene: TRBV7-9
CDR3 DNA: TGTGCCAGCAGCTTAGGACAGGAGCCCCACACCTTC
CDR3 protein: CASSLGQEPHTF

clone size: NA
J gene: TRBJ2-2
D gene: NA
V gene: TRBV20-1
CDR3 DNA: TGCAGTGCTAGAGACCCGCGGGGGCCTACGAACACCGGGGAGCTGTTTTTT
CDR3 protein: CSARDPRGPTNTGELFF

clone size: NA
J gene: TRBJ2-3
D gene: TRBD2
V gene: TRBV7-2
CDR3 DNA: TGTGCCAGCAGCTTGACTAGCGGGCCTACAGATACGCAGTATTTT
CDR3 protein: CASSLTSGPTDTQYF

clone size: NA
J gene: TRBJ2-1
D gene: NA
V gene: TRBV28
CDR3 DNA: TGTGCCACCCCACCGAGCGAGATGCAGTTCTTC
CDR3 protein: CATPPSEMQFF

clone size: few
J gene: TRBJ2-5
D gene: NA
V gene: TRBV29-1
CDR3 DNA: TGCAGCTCTTTAGGACCCTCGAGAGAGACCCAGTACTTC
CDR3 protein: CSSLGPSRETQYF

clone size: NA
J gene: TRBJ2-1
D gene: NA
V gene: TRBV10-3
CDR3 DNA: TGTGCCATCAGTTACCTCGGGACTGAAGGCTCCTACAATGAGCAGTTCTTC
CDR3 protein: CAISYLGTEGSYNEQFF

clone size: NA
J gene: TRBJ2-6
D gene: NA
V gene: TRBV20-1
CDR3 DNA: TGCAGTGCTAGAGAAGGGGAAGGGGCCAACGTCCTGACTTTC
CDR3 protein: CSAREGEGANVLTF

clone size: few
J gene: TRBJ2-5
D gene: NA
V gene: TRBV12-3/TRBV12-4
CDR3 DNA: TGTGCCAGCATGGGTGACGGGGAGACCCAGTACTTC
CDR3 protein: CASMGDGETQYF

clone size: few
J gene: TRBJ2-3
D gene: NA
V gene: TRBV25-1
CDR3 DNA: TGTGCCAGCAGTGAATCGATCGATACGCAGTATTTT
CDR3 protein: CASSESIDTQYF

clone size: NA
J gene: TRBJ2-7
D gene: NA
V gene: TRBV12-3/TRBV12-4
CDR3 DNA: TGTGCCAGCAGTGCCGGGAGTAGCGCGAAGTACGAGCAGTACTTC
CDR3 protein: CASSAGSSAKYEQYF

clone size: few
J gene: TRBJ2-7
D gene: TRBD2
V gene: TRBV4-2
CDR3 DNA: TGTGCCAGCAGCCAAGTCGAGCGGGGTCGGTACGAGCAGTACTTC
CDR3 protein: CASSQVERGRYEQYF

clone size: NA
J gene: TRBJ2-1
D gene: TRBD2
V gene: TRBV7-3
CDR3 DNA: TGTGCCAGCAGCCCTTTGGGGGGAGGGACTAACAATGAGCAGTTCTTC
CDR3 protein: CASSPLGGGTNNEQFF

clone size: few
J gene: TRBJ1-6
D gene: NA
V gene: TRBV7-2
CDR3 DNA: TGTGCCAGCAGCTCAACAGGGAGGACCTATAATTCACCCCTCCACTTT
CDR3 protein: CASSSTGRTYNSPLHF

clone size: NA
J gene: TRBJ2-7
D gene: NA
V gene: TRBV7-9
CDR3 DNA: TGTGCCAGCAGCTTGGAGACAGACCCTACCTACGAGCAGTACTTC
CDR3 protein: CASSLETDPTYEQYF

clone size: few
J gene: TRBJ2-2
D gene: TRBD2
V gene: TRBV7-8
CDR3 DNA: TGTGCCAGCAGCCCCACTAGCGGGGGGAAAACGAACACCGGGGAGCTGTTTTTT
CDR3 protein: CASSPTSGGKTNTGELFF